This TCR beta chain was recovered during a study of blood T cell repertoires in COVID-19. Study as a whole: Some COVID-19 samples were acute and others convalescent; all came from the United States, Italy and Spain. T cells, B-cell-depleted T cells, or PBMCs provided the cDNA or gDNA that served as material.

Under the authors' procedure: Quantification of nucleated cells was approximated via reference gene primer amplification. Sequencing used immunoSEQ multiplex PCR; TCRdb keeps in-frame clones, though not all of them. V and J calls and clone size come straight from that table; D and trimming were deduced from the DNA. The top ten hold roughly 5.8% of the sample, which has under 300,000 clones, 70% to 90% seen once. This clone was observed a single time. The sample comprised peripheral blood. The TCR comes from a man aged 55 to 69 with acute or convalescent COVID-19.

The DNA for the CDR3 is TGCGCCAGCAGCCTAGAGTACAGGGACAGGGGGAGCATTTATAGCAATCAGCCCCAGCATTTT. It yields the protein CASSLEYRDRGSIYSNQPQHF. This chain links TRBV4-1 with TRBJ1-5; 11 bases map to TRBD1. Germline V CDR1 and CDR2: MGHRA, YSYEKL. The CDR3 spans 21 residues. V lost 4 bases, J lost 0 bases, and 17 bases stayed unmatched.